The 7 T cell receptor beta chains below come from one sample, sequenced in a study of STAT5B mutations in CD4+ large granular lymphocyte leukemia. Here immunoSEQ multiplex PCR was the method, and the copy in TCRdb shows in-frame clones only, minus some. Of 34,000 or so clones detected, about 85% appear once; the ten largest clones hold around 4.6%. The sample taken for sequencing was CD4+ T cells from blood buffy coats. These receptors all stem from a human donor in good health.

V usage is TRBV6-5 and J usage is TRBJ2-6; D is unclear. Looked up from germline, CDR1 is MNHEY and CDR2 is SVGAGI. Trimming took 8 bases from V and 0 from J, leaving 11 bases between them. The CDR3 has 15 amino acids. CDR3 residues: CASFPLGSGANVLTF. The DNA for the CDR3 is TGTGCCAGCTTCCCCCTAGGCTCTGGGGCCAACGTCCTGACTTTC.

The V and J genes are TRBV27 and TRBJ2-3, with unresolved D. The length of the CDR3 is 16 residues. Germline V gene data show CDR1 as MNHEY and CDR2 as SMNVEV (reference sequence). Trimming pared 4 bases from V and 8 bases from J, leaving 22 bases between. CDR3 sequence: CASSSTLGGLTATQYF. CDR3 nucleotides: TGTGCCAGCAGTTCCACCTTAGGTGGCTTAACCGCTACGCAGTATTTT.

The chain employs TRBV6-6 and TRBJ1-3; D ambiguous. From germline, CDR1 is MNHNY and CDR2 SVGAGI (reference sequence). The V end lost 8 bases, the J end lost 0 bases, and 11 bases lay between the germline ends. CDR3 length: 14 residues. CDR3 in amino acids: CASGPALSGNTIYF. For the CDR3, the DNA is TGTGCCAGCGGCCCAGCTCTCTCTGGAAACACCATATATTTT.

The chain links TRBV11-2 to TRBJ2-1; tentatively, D is TRBD1 (6 bases). CDR3 length equals 16 residues. Deletions cut 5 bases from V and 5 bases from J, with 19 bases between. CDR1 and CDR2 from the germline V gene are SGHAT and FQNNGV. The CDR3 protein is CASSPTRGRAHNEQFF. As DNA, the CDR3 is TGTGCCAGCAGCCCAACCAGGGGCAGGGCGCACAATGAGCAGTTCTTC.

The rearrangement links TRBV28 to TRBJ1-5; no reliable D call. The CDR3 loop spans 13 amino acids. Per the germline V gene, CDR1 is MDHEN and CDR2 is SYDVKM. The ends were cut back, 7 bases at V and 5 bases at J, with 12 bases in the middle. The CDR3 is CASTPSYDQPQHF. CDR3 bases: TGTGCCAGCACCCCTAGTTACGATCAGCCCCAGCATTTT.

As DNA, the CDR3 is TGCGCCAGCAGCCAATGGACTAGCGGGAGGGCGAGCTCCTACGAGCAGTACTTC. Its translation is CASSQWTSGRASSYEQYF. V is TRBV4-1 and J is TRBJ2-7; 15 bases are a match to TRBD2. The CDR3 contains 18 residues. Germline V gives CDR1 MGHRA, CDR2 YSYEKL. Germline trimming cut 2 bases from V and 0 bases from J; bases unmatched to any gene: 5.

The chain combines TRBV6-1 with TRBJ1-1; no reliable D call. The CDR3 extends over 14 amino acids. CDR1 and CDR2 (germline): MNHNS, SASEGT. Trimming took 6 bases from V and 0 from J, leaving 11 bases between them. In DNA form, the CDR3 reads TGTGCCAGCAGCTGGGGATCATTGAACACTGAAGCTTTCTTT. Protein product: CASSWGSLNTEAFF.